The text below deals with one T cell receptor beta chain. T cells were sequenced at a targeted depth of 1 in 200,000 to 1 in 1 million. Here immunoSEQ multiplex PCR was the method, and the copy in TCRdb shows in-frame clones only, minus some. The top ten hold 7.5% to 9% of the sample, which has around 150,000 clones, 75% to 85% seen once. The source of the sample is a study of cytotoxic CD8 clonotypes in ibrutinib-treated CLL. Study-wide background: Specimens for response were gathered following a median around a year of therapy, spanning 6 to 36.

The CDR3 sequence is 12 residues long. Germline V lookup: CDR1 GTSNPN, CDR2 SVGIG (reference sequence). V was pared by 3 bases and J by 6 bases, with 11 bases between. This chain uses TRBV30 with TRBJ1-2; the D gene is possibly TRBD1 (6 bases). This TCR derives from a human donor with chronic lymphocytic leukemia. Sequencing used PBMCs, obtained after 36 months of ibrutinib treatment. The DNA of the CDR3 is TGTGCCTGGAGCCCCGGGGGCAATGGCTACACCTTC. Protein sequence: CAWSPGGNGYTF. The full variable domain, in which reference TRBV30 and TRBJ1-2 provide the parts outside the CDR3, is SQTIHQWPATLVQPVGSPLSLECTVEGTSNPNLYWYRQAAGRGLQLLFYSVGIGQISSEVPQNLSASRPQDRQFILSSKKLLLSDSGFYLCAWSPGGNGYTFGSGTRLTVV.